A single sample is the source of the 13 T cell receptor beta chains below, sequenced in a study of blood T cell repertoires in COVID-19. The assay was immunoSEQ multiplex PCR, and TCRdb's table has in-frame clones only and misses some. The sample holds 150,000 to 200,000 clones, about 87% seen once. Specimen: peripheral blood. The receptors come from a woman between 65 and 79 years old with COVID-19, enrolled during active disease.

The chain links TRBV27 to TRBJ1-2, with 8 positions matching TRBD1. This CDR3 has 16 residues. With V trimmed by 7 bases and J by 0 bases, 10 bases remained unmatched. Germline CDR1 and CDR2: MNHEY and SMNVEV (reference sequence). CDR3 protein: CASTSRGQDSNYGYTF. For the CDR3, the DNA is TGTGCCAGCACCTCCCGGGGACAGGACTCTAACTATGGCTACACCTTC.

This rearrangement joins TRBV6-1 to TRBJ2-3, with 9 positions matching TRBD1. V gave up 3 bases and J gave up 3 bases; unmatched junction bases: 7. Germline CDR1 reads MNHNS; CDR2 reads SASEGT. The CDR3 loop spans 16 amino acids. The CDR3 sequence: CASSEGTGFRTDTQYF. CDR3 DNA sequence: TGTGCCAGCAGTGAGGGGACAGGGTTTAGAACAGATACGCAGTATTTT.

The V gene is TRBV19, the J gene TRBJ2-4; a weak D match, TRBD2 (5 bases). V lost 5 bases to trimming and J lost 4 bases, with 15 bases between them. Germline V gene lookup returns CDR1 LNHDA and CDR2 SQIVND (reference sequence). CDR3 length: 15 residues. In nucleotides, the CDR3 is TGTGCCAGTAGTTCACCGGGAACTATTAAAAACATTCAGTACTTC. Residues: CASSSPGTIKNIQYF.

The V gene is TRBV29-1, the J gene TRBJ1-4; D is unresolved. CDR3 length equals 12 residues. In germline, CDR1 is SQVTM, CDR2 ANQGSEA. Deletions cut 7 bases from V and 8 bases from J, with 14 bases between. For the CDR3, the DNA is TGCAGCGCTTACGGGGAGGGAGAAAAACTGTTTTTT. This encodes CSAYGEGEKLFF.

The chain is built from TRBV5-1 and TRBJ2-2; a possible D gene is TRBD1 (6 bases). V lost 1 base and J 2 bases, leaving 12 bases between the germline ends. The CDR3 has 16 amino acids. The germline gives CDR1 SGHRS, CDR2 YFSETQ. Here the CDR3 DNA reads TGCGCCAGCAGCTTGAGCGTGGACAGCAACACCGGGGAGCTGTTTTTT. Encoded protein: CASSLSVDSNTGELFF.

CDR3 in DNA: TGCGCCAGCAGCTTGGCTCTAGGAGATACGCAGTATTTT. Protein product: CASSLALGDTQYF. This chain joins TRBV5-1 and TRBJ2-3; the D is unclear. Trimming removed 0 bases at V and 5 bases at J, with 7 bases between. The V gene's germline CDR1 is SGHRS and CDR2 YFSETQ. This CDR3 is 13 amino acids long.

The chain couples TRBV7-2 to TRBJ2-7, with a weak D call TRBD2 (5 bases). Germline CDR1 reads SGHTA; CDR2 reads FQGNSA. Trimming pared 5 bases from V and 7 bases from J, leaving 21 bases between. This CDR3 spans 15 amino acids. In nucleotides, the CDR3 is TGTGCCAGCAGCCGCCCGGGATCAACCCGAGGGGAGCAGTACTTC. Protein product: CASSRPGSTRGEQYF.

This sequence joins TRBV7-2 and TRBJ1-4, with TRBD1 identical over 7 bases. The CDR3 is 15 residues long. Germline V CDR1 and CDR2: SGHTA, FQGNSA. V was clipped by 2 bases and J by 5 bases; unmatched bases: 5. The CDR3 here is CASSLTQGKNEKLFF. The CDR3 DNA follows: TGTGCCAGCAGCTTAACACAGGGGAAAAATGAAAAACTGTTTTTT.

The V call is TRBV9, the J call TRBJ2-7; a weak D match, TRBD1 (5 bases). The CDR3 contains 14 residues. Between the trimmed V and J ends, which lost 0 bases and 6 bases, there was a span of 13 bases. The V gene's germline CDR1 is SGDLS and CDR2 YYNGEE. In nucleotides, the CDR3 is TGTGCCAGCAGCGTAGCAGGGTACCCGACCGAGCAGTACTTC. Protein product: CASSVAGYPTEQYF.

CDR3 coding DNA: TGTGCCAGCAGACCCGGGGCTGGAAACACCATATATTTT. Its translation is CASRPGAGNTIYF. The chain recombines TRBV7-2 with TRBJ1-3; D is uncertain. Trimming took off 6 bases at V and 2 bases at J, with 8 bases between the two ends. The CDR3 consists of 13 residues. Germline CDR1 is SGHTA and CDR2 is FQGNSA. The complete variable domain, with remaining parts taken from reference TRBV7-2 and TRBJ1-3, reads GAGVSQSPSNKVTEKGKDVELRCDPISGHTALYWYRQSLGQGLEFLIYFQGNSAPDKSGLPSDRFSAERTGGSVSTLTIQRTQQEDSAVYLCASRPGAGNTIYFGEGSWLTVV.

The V and J genes are TRBV7-9 and TRBJ2-4; D uncertain. This CDR3 comprises 14 residues. V dropped 3 bases and J dropped 1 base, with 7 bases sitting between them. CDR1 is SEHNR, CDR2 FQNEAQ, per germline (reference sequence). CDR3 sequence: CASSLQVAKNIQYF. In DNA form, the CDR3 reads TGTGCCAGCAGCTTGCAGGTTGCCAAAAACATTCAGTACTTC.

The V and J genes are TRBV5-1 and TRBJ2-1; 7 nucleotides match TRBD2. In germline, CDR1 is SGHRS, CDR2 YFSETQ. V shed 8 bases, J shed 0 bases, and the junction held 8 bases outside the gene matches. This CDR3 has 15 residues. This chain's CDR3 is CASQIGGGSYNEQFF. DNA for the CDR3: TGCGCCAGTCAGATTGGCGGGGGCTCCTACAATGAGCAGTTCTTC.

This clone was found a few times. J is TRBJ2-2 and V is TRBV21-1; the table's D call of TRBD1 was not tested on the DNA. TRBV21-1 constitutes a pseudogene. The CDR3 is 17 amino acids. In DNA form, the CDR3 reads TGTGCCAGCAGCCGGCCGGAACAGGGGCCGAACACCGGGGAGCTGTTTTTT. Its translation: CASSRPEQGPNTGELFF.